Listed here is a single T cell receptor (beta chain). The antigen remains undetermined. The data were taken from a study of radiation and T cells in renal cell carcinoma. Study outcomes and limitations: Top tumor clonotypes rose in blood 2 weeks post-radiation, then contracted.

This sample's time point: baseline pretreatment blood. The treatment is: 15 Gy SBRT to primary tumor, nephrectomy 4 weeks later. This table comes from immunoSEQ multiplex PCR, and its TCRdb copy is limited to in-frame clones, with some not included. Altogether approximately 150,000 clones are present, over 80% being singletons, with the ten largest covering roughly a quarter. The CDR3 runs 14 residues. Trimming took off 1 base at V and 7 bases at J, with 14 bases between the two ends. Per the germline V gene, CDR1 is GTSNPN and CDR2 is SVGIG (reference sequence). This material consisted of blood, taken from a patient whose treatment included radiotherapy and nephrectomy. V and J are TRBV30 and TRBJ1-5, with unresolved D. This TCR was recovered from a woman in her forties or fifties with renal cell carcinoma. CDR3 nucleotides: TGTGCCTGGAGTGAGGTAGAAGAGGGACAGCCCCAGCATTTT. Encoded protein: CAWSEVEEGQPQHF.